This TCR beta chain was recovered during a study of shared clonotypes between healthy human individuals. General study points: Sequencing of the sorted subsets was shown by rarefaction to be incomplete despite large depth. It was the non-shared clonotypes that had lower generation probabilities than clonotypes shared by all four donors.

CD45RO-negative, CCR7-selected cells formed the naive CD8 fraction, which excluded terminally differentiated effector memory CD45RA+ cells. On this clone: The antigen is unknown.

The authors distributed each subset's genomic DNA evenly over several immunoSEQ plates. In the source study's methods: ImmunoSEQ gave junction-only sequences without quality scores, so filtering differed. Profiling relied on immunoSEQ multiplex PCR, and the TCRdb table lists in-frame clones only, not all of them. For V, J and clone size, that table is used; D and trimming come from the DNA. Of roughly 2 million clones listed, about 95% were seen once; the top ten hold 0.9% to 1.4%. V lost 0 bases, J lost 3 bases, and 7 bases lay in between. This CDR3 is 14 amino acids long. From germline, CDR1 is SGHDN and CDR2 FVKESK.

The TCR originated in a man younger than 30 in good health. The sequenced sample consisted of naive CD8+ T cells sorted from blood. V is TRBV14 and J is TRBJ2-3, with D possibly being TRBD2 (5 bases). This CDR3 reads CASSQEGGTDTQYF. CDR3 in DNA: TGTGCCAGCAGCCAAGAAGGCGGGACAGATACGCAGTATTTT.